Following are 13 T cell receptor beta chains from one sample sequenced in a study of cytomegalovirus exposure and HLA in healthy donors. Use of 60 Vbeta and 13 Jbeta primers characterized the PCR. The repertoire was sequenced with immunoSEQ multiplex PCR; TCRdb's copy has only in-frame clones and lacks some. The sample has 130,000 to 150,000 clones; about 80% are singletons. The specimen sequenced was PBMCs. Source of these receptors: a man aged 35 to 55 in good health and CMV-seropositive.

The chain couples TRBV7-9 to TRBJ2-5; TRBD2 might be the D (6 bases). The CDR3 extends over 15 amino acids. Trimming took 4 bases from V and 3 from J, leaving 15 bases between them. Germline V gene data show CDR1 as SEHNR and CDR2 as FQNEAQ (reference sequence). CDR3 region: CASSWPPSEEETQYF. In nucleotides, the CDR3 is TGTGCCAGCAGCTGGCCCCCTAGCGAAGAAGAGACCCAGTACTTC. The whole variable domain, remainder taken from reference TRBV7-9 and TRBJ2-5, is DTGVSQNPRHKITKRGQNVTFRCDPISEHNRLYWYRQTLGQGPEFLTYFQNEAQLEKSRLLSDRFSAERPKGSFSTLEIQRTEQGDSAMYLCASSWPPSEEETQYFGPGTRLLVL.

This clone was picked up a small number of times. The V call is TRBV18, the J call TRBJ2-5; D might be TRBD1 (6 bases). Germline V lookup: CDR1 KGHSH, CDR2 LQKENI. This CDR3 spans 12 amino acids. Trimming stripped 6 bases from V and 5 bases from J, with 10 bases between. CDR3 sequence: CASSRQGETQYF. The CDR3, as DNA: TGTGCCAGCTCCCGCCAGGGGGAGACCCAGTACTTC.

J is TRBJ2-7 and V is TRBV6-1; a possible D gene is TRBD1 (6 bases). In germline, CDR1 is MNHNS, CDR2 SASEGT. The ends were cut back, 6 bases at V and 5 bases at J, with 17 bases in the middle. The CDR3 runs 14 residues. The CDR3 nucleotides are TGTGCCAGCAGCGATCACAGGGTAACAGACGAGCAGTACTTC. As protein: CASSDHRVTDEQYF.

The V and J genes are TRBV19 and TRBJ2-7, with 9 bases identical to TRBD1. CDR1 and CDR2 (germline): LNHDA, SQIVND (reference sequence). Trimming took 7 bases from V and 6 from J; bases not matched to a gene: 13. The CDR3 is 15 residues long. The CDR3 sequence: CASTTGTGLGGEQYF. The CDR3 DNA sequence: TGTGCCAGTACAACCGGGACAGGGTTAGGTGGCGAGCAGTACTTC. Using reference TRBV19 and TRBJ2-7 for the parts outside the CDR3, the full variable domain is DGGITQSPKYLFRKEGQNVTLSCEQNLNHDAMYWYRQDPGQGLRLIYYSQIVNDFQKGDIAEGYSVSREKKESFPLTVTSAQKNPTAFYLCASTTGTGLGGEQYFGPGTRLTVT.

This clone was seen only a few times. The chain has TRBV7-9 and TRBJ2-2; 9 nucleotides align to TRBD1. The CDR3 consists of 15 residues. From germline, CDR1 is SEHNR and CDR2 FQNEAQ (reference sequence). V was clipped by 5 bases and J by 6 bases; unmatched bases: 7. CDR3: CASSPRTGVAGELFF. The CDR3 nucleotides read TGTGCCAGCAGCCCCCGGACAGGGGTAGCCGGGGAGCTGTTTTTT.

In its sample, this clone was seen a few times. The chain combines TRBV27 with TRBJ1-5; D unresolved. The length of the CDR3 is 15 residues. Germline CDR1 MNHEY, CDR2 SMNVEV (reference sequence). V shed 8 bases and J shed 2 bases, with 16 bases lying between them. CDR3: CASVSLHGGNQPQHF. DNA for the CDR3: TGTGCCAGCGTGTCCCTACATGGAGGCAATCAGCCCCAGCATTTT.

Only one count was recorded for this clone. This chain joins TRBV6-4 and TRBJ2-7; D may be TRBD1 (6 bases). V lost 6 bases, J lost 1 base, and 16 bases lay in between. CDR3 length equals 15 residues. Germline CDR1 MRHNA, CDR2 SNTAGT. CDR3 sequence: CASSHRESLSYEQYF. The CDR3 region has the DNA TGTGCCAGCAGCCACAGGGAGTCCCTTTCCTACGAGCAGTACTTC.

The chain couples TRBV11-2 to TRBJ1-2; a possible D gene is TRBD1 (6 bases). Germline loops: CDR1 SGHAT, CDR2 FQNNGV. The germline V and J ends were trimmed by 3 bases and 5 bases, with 13 bases remaining between them. This CDR3 region has 14 residues. The CDR3 sequence is CASSFLETGYGYTF. As DNA, the CDR3 is TGTGCCAGCAGCTTCCTTGAGACAGGTTATGGCTACACCTTC. Together with reference TRBV11-2 and TRBJ1-2, the CDR3 gives the full variable domain: EAGVAQSPRYKIIEKRQSVAFWCNPISGHATLYWYQQILGQGPKLLIQFQNNGVVDDSQLPKDRFSAERLKGVDSTLKIQPAKLEDSAVYLCASSFLETGYGYTFGSGTRLTVV.

Written as DNA, the CDR3 is TGTGCCAGCAGCTCCCGGACAGGTGAAGCTTTCTTT. Its translation is CASSSRTGEAFF. The rearrangement links TRBV13 to TRBJ1-1, with TRBD1 matching 7 bases. Per the germline V gene, CDR1 is PRHDT and CDR2 is FYEKMQ (reference sequence). The CDR3 has 12 residues. V lost 4 bases, J lost 7 bases, and 3 bases stayed unmatched. Drawing the rest from reference TRBV13 and TRBJ1-1, the complete variable domain is AAGVIQSPRHLIKEKRETATLKCYPIPRHDTVYWYQQGPGQDPQFLISFYEKMQSDKGSIPDRFSAQQFSDYHSELNMSSLELGDSALYFCASSSRTGEAFFGQGTRLTVV.

V is TRBV6-5 and J is TRBJ2-7, with 7 bases fitting TRBD1. With V trimmed by 6 bases and J by 4 bases, 12 bases remained unmatched. The CDR3 runs 15 residues. CDR1 and CDR2 from the germline V gene are MNHEY and SVGAGI. The CDR3 loop is CASSPGRGFSYEQYF. CDR3 in DNA: TGTGCCAGCAGCCCCGGCAGGGGGTTCTCTTACGAGCAGTACTTC.

V gene TRBV7-3 combines with J gene TRBJ2-2, with 7 positions matching TRBD1. Trimming removed 5 bases from V and 0 bases from J; junction bases left unmatched: 3. The CDR3 length is 15 residues. The germline gives CDR1 SGHTA, CDR2 FQGTGA. This CDR3 is CASSPTGANTGELFF. CDR3 in DNA: TGTGCCAGCAGCCCAACAGGGGCGAACACCGGGGAGCTGTTTTTT.

V usage is TRBV5-4 and J usage is TRBJ2-7, with 9 bases that match TRBD1. The CDR3 is made up of 14 amino acids. With V trimmed by 4 bases and J by 5 bases, 7 bases remained unmatched. The V gene's germline CDR1 is SGHNT and CDR2 YYREEE (reference sequence). The CDR3 region has the DNA TGTGCCAGCAGCCCGCGGGACAGGGATCACGAGCAGTACTTC. Translating it yields CASSPRDRDHEQYF.

Turning to this clone: The junction and the germline gene differ at one end; a read error may be behind it. The rearrangement uses TRBV7-9 and TRBJ1-2, with TRBD1 as a possible D gene (6 bases). Germline V CDR1 and CDR2: SEHNR, FQNEAQ (reference sequence). This CDR3 region has 12 residues. The CDR3 DNA reads TGTTCCAGCAGCCGGGACAAGGATGGCTACACCTTC. This encodes CSSSRDKDGYTF.